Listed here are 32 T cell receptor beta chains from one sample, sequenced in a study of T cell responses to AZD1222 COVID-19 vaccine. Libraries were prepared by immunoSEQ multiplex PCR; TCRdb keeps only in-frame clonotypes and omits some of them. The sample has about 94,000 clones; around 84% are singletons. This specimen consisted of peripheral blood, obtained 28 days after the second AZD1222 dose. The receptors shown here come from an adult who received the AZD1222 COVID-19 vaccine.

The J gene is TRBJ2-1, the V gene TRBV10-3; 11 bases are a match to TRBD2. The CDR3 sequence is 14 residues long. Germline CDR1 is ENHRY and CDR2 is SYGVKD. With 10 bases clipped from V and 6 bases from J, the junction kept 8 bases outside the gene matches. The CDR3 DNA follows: TGTGCCACCTCCGTAGCGGGGGGGATCAATGAGCAGTTCTTC. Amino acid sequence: CATSVAGGINEQFF.

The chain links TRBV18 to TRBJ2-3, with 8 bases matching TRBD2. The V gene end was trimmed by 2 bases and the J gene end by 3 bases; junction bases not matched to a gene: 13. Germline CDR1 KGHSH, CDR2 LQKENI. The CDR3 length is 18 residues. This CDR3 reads CASSPSYLSGRTTDTQYF. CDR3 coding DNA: TGTGCCAGCTCACCAAGTTATTTGAGCGGGAGAACGACAGATACGCAGTATTTT. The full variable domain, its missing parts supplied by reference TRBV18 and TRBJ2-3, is NAGVMQNPRHLVRRRGQEARLRCSPMKGHSHVYWYRQLPEEGLKFMVYLQKENIIDESGMPKERFSAEFPKEGPSILRIQQVVRGDSAAYFCASSPSYLSGRTTDTQYFGPGTRLTVL.

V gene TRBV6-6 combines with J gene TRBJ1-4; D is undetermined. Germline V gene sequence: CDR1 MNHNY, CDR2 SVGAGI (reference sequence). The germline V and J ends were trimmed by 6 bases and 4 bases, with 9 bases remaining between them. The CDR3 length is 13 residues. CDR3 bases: TGTGCCAGCAGATACAGAGTTAATGAAAAACTGTTTTTT. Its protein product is CASRYRVNEKLFF.

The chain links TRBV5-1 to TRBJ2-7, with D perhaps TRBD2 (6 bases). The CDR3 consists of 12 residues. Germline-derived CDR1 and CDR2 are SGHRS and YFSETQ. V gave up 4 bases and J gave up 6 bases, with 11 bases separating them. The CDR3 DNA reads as TGCGCCAGCAGCGGCGGGACGGTCGAGCAGTACTTC. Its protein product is CASSGGTVEQYF.

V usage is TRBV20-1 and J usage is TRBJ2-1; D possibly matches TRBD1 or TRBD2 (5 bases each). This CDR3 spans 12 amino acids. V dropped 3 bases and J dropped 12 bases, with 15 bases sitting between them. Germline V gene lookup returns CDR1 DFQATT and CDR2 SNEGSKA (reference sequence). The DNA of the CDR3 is TGCAGTGCTAGTCAGGGCGACAGCGGGCAGTTCTTC. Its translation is CSASQGDSGQFF.

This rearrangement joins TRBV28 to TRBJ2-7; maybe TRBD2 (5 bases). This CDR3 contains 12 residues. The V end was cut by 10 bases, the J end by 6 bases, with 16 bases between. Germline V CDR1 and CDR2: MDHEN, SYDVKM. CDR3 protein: CATRSGTFEQYF. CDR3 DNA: TGTGCCACTAGATCGGGAACCTTCGAGCAGTACTTC.

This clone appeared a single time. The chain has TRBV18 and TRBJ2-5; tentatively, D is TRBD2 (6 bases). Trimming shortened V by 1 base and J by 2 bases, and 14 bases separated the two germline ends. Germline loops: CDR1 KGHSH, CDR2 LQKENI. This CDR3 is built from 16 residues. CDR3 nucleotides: TGTGCCAGCTCACCACAGTCGGCAGGGACTCAAGAGACCCAGTACTTC. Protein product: CASSPQSAGTQETQYF. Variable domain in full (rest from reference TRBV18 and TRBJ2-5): NAGVMQNPRHLVRRRGQEARLRCSPMKGHSHVYWYRQLPEEGLKFMVYLQKENIIDESGMPKERFSAEFPKEGPSILRIQQVVRGDSAAYFCASSPQSAGTQETQYFGPGTRLLVL.

The CDR3 spells CASSPGRSNTEAFF. CDR3 coding DNA: TGTGCCAGCTCACCAGGACGATCGAACACTGAAGCTTTCTTT. The chain carries TRBV18 and TRBJ1-1; D uncertain. This CDR3 has 14 residues. V lost 2 bases and J lost 1, with 8 bases in between. Germline V gene sequence: CDR1 KGHSH, CDR2 LQKENI.

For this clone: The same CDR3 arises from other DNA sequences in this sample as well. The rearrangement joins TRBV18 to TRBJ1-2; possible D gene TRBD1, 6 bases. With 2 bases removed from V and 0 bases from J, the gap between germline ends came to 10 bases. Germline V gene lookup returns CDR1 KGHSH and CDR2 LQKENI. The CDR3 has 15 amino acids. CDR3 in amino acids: CASSPGQLSNYGYTF. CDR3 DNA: TGTGCCAGCTCACCAGGACAGCTATCTAACTATGGCTACACCTTC.

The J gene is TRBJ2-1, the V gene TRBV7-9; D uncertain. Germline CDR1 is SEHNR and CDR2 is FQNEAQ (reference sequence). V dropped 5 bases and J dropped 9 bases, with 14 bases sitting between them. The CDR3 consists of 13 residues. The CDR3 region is CASSPSSVTEQFF. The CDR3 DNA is TGTGCCAGCAGCCCATCGAGCGTTACTGAGCAGTTCTTC. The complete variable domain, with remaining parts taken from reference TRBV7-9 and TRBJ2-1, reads DTGVSQNPRHKITKRGQNVTFRCDPISEHNRLYWYRQTLGQGPEFLTYFQNEAQLEKSRLLSDRFSAERPKGSFSTLEIQRTEQGDSAMYLCASSPSSVTEQFFGPGTRLTVL.

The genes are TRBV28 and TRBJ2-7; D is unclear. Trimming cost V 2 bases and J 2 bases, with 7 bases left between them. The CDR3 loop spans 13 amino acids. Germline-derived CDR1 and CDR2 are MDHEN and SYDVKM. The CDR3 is CASSLVRTYEQYF. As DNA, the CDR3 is TGTGCCAGCAGTTTAGTCAGGACCTACGAGCAGTACTTC.

CDR3 amino acids: CSASGTGGNNQPQHF. CDR3 sequence (DNA): TGCAGTGCTAGTGGTACAGGGGGAAACAATCAGCCCCAGCATTTT. The chain combines TRBV20-1 with TRBJ1-5; 8 nucleotides match TRBD1. Germline CDR1 and CDR2: DFQATT and SNEGSKA (reference sequence). The CDR3 runs to 15 residues. J gave up 3 bases and V 3 bases, and 7 bases lay outside the gene matches.

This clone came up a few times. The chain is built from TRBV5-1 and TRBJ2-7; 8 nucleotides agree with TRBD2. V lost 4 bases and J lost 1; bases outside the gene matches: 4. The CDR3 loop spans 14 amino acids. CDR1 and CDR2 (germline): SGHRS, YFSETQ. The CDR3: CASSPRGGSYEQYF. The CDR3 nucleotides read TGCGCCAGCAGCCCCCGGGGGGGGTCCTACGAGCAGTACTTC. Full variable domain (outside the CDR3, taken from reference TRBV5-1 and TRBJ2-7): KAGVTQTPRYLIKTRGQQVTLSCSPISGHRSVSWYQQTPGQGLQFLFEYFSETQRNKGNFPGRFSGRQFSNSRSEMNVSTLELGDSALYLCASSPRGGSYEQYFGPGTRLTVT.

CDR3 DNA sequence: TGTGCCAGCAGGGGCGACAGGGGGATTGATGGCTACACCTTC. Its translation is CASRGDRGIDGYTF. This chain connects TRBV6-9 to TRBJ1-2, with TRBD1 matching over 9 bases. The CDR3 totals 14 residues. Germline values: CDR1 MNHGY, CDR2 SVAAGI. V lost 6 bases, J lost 6 bases, and 8 bases stayed unmatched.

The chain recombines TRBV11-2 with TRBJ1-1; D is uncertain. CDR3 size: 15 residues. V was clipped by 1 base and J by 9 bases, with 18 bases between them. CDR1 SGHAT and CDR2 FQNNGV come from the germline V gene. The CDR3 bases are TGTGCCAGCAGCTTAGGCAGGCCGTCGGCCCTTCAAGCTTTCTTT. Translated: CASSLGRPSALQAFF.

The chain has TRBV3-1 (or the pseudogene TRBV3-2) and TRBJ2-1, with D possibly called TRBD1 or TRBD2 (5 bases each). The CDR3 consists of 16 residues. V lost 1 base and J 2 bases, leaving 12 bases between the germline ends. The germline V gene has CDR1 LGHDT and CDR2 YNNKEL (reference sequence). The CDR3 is CASSQAGTVAYNEQFF. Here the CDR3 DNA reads TGTGCCAGCAGCCAAGCAGGGACCGTAGCCTACAATGAGCAGTTCTTC.

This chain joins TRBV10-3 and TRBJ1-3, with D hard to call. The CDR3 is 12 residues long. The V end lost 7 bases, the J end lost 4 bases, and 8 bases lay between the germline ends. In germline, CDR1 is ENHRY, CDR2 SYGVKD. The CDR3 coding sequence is TGTGCCATCACGGAAGAGGGAAACACCATATATTTT. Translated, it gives CAITEEGNTIYF.

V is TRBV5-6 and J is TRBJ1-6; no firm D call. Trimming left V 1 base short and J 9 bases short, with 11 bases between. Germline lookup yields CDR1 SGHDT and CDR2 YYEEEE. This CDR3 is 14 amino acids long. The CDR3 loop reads CASSLQGNFSPLHF. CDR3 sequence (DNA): TGTGCCAGCAGCTTGCAAGGCAATTTTTCACCCCTCCACTTT.

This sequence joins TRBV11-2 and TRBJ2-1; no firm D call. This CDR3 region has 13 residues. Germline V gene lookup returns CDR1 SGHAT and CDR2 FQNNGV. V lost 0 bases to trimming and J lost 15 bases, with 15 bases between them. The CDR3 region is CASSLDHRQRRFF. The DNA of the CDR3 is TGTGCCAGCAGCTTAGATCATCGGCAACGTCGGTTCTTC.

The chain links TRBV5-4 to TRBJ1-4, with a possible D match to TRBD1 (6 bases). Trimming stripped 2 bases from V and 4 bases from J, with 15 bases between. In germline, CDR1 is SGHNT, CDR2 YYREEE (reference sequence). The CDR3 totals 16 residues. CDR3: CASSLGQRTGNEKLFF. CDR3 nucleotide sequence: TGTGCCAGCAGCTTAGGACAGAGGACCGGTAATGAAAAACTGTTTTTT.

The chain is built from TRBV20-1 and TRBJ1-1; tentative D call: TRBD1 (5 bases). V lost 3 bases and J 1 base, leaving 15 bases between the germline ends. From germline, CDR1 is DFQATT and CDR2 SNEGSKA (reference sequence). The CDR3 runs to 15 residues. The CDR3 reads CSASLRGGPNTEAFF. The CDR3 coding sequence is TGCAGTGCTAGTCTGCGGGGGGGACCGAACACTGAAGCTTTCTTT.

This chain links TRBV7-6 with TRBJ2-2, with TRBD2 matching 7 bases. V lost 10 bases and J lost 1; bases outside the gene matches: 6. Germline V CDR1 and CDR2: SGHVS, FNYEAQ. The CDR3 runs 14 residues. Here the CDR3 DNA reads TGTGCCATCCGCGGGAGCCAGAACACCGGGGAGCTGTTTTTT. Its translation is CAIRGSQNTGELFF. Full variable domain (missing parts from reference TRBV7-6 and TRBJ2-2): GAGVSQSPRYKVTKRGQDVALRCDPISGHVSLYWYRQALGQGPEFLTYFNYEAQQDKSGLPNDRFSAERPEGSISTLTIQRTEQRDSAMYRCAIRGSQNTGELFFGEGSRLTVL.

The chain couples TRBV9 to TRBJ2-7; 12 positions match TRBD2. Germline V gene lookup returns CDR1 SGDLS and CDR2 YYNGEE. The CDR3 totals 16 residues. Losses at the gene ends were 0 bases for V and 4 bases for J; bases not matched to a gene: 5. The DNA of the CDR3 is TGTGCCAGCAGCGTAGTCGCGACTAGCGGGAGTTACGAGCAGTACTTC. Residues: CASSVVATSGSYEQYF.

For the CDR3, the DNA is TGCGCCAGCAGCCATTCCCCTTCTAGGGGCGTGAACACCGGGGAGCTGTTTTTT. It is translated as CASSHSPSRGVNTGELFF. This chain joins TRBV5-1 and TRBJ2-2, with D possibly matching TRBD1 (5 bases). Germline-derived CDR1 and CDR2 are SGHRS and YFSETQ. This CDR3 spans 18 amino acids. V was shortened by 4 bases and J by 1 base, with 20 bases between the two germline ends.

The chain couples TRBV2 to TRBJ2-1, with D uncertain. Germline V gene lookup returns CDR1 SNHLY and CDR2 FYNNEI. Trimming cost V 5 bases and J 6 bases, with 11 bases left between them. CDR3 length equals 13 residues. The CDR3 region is CASSLALGNEQFF. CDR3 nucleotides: TGTGCCAGCAGTCTCGCACTGGGCAATGAGCAGTTCTTC.

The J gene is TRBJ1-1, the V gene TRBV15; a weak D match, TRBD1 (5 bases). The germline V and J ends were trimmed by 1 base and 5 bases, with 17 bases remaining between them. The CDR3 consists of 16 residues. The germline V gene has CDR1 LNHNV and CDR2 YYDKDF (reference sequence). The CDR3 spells CATSRAPDPGRTEAFF. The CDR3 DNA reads TGTGCCACCAGCAGAGCCCCAGACCCAGGGAGGACTGAAGCTTTCTTT. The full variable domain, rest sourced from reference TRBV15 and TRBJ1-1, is DAMVIQNPRYQVTQFGKPVTLSCSQTLNHNVMYWYQQKSSQAPKLLFHYYDKDFNNEADTPDNFQSRRPNTSFCFLDIRSPGLGDTAMYLCATSRAPDPGRTEAFFGQGTRLTVV.

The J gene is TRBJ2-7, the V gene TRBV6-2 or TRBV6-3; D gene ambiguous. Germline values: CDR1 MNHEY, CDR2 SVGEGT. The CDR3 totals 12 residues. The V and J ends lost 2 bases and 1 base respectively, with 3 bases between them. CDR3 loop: CASSYPSYEQYF. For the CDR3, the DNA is TGTGCCAGCAGTTACCCTTCCTACGAGCAGTACTTC.

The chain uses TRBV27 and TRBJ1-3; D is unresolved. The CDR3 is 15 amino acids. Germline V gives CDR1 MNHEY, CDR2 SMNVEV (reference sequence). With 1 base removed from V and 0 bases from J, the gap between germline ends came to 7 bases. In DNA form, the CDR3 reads TGTGCCAGCAGTTTATACGCAGGCTCTGGAAACACCATATATTTT. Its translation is CASSLYAGSGNTIYF.

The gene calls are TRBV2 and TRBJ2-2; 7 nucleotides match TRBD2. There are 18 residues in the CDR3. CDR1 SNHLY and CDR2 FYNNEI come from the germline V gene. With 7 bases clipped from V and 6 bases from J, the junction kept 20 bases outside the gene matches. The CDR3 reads CASIPVQEWTRGAGELFF. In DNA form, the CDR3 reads TGTGCCAGCATACCCGTACAGGAATGGACACGGGGGGCCGGGGAGCTGTTTTTT.

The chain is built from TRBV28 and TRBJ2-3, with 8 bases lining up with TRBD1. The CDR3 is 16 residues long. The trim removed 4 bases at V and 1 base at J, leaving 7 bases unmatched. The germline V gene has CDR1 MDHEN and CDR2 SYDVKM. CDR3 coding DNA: TGTGCCAGCAGTTCCCACCCAGGGGGCGGCACAGATACGCAGTATTTT. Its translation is CASSSHPGGGTDTQYF.

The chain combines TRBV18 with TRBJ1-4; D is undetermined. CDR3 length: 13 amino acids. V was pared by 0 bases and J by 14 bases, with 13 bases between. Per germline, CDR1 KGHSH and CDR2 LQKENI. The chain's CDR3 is CASSPPSSFRLFF. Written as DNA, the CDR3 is TGTGCCAGCTCACCACCGTCGAGCTTTCGGCTGTTTTTT. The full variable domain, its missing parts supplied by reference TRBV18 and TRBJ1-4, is NAGVMQNPRHLVRRRGQEARLRCSPMKGHSHVYWYRQLPEEGLKFMVYLQKENIIDESGMPKERFSAEFPKEGPSILRIQQVVRGDSAAYFCASSPPSSFRLFFGSGTQLSVL.

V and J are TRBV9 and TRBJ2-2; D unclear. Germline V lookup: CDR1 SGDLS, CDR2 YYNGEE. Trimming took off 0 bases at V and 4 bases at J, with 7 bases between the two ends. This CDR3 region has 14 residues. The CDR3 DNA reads TGTGCCAGCAGCGTAGCCTCAATCACCGGGGAGCTGTTTTTT. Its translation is CASSVASITGELFF. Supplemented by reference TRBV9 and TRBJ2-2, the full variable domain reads DSGVTQTPKHLITATGQRVTLRCSPRSGDLSVYWYQQSLDQGLQFLIQYYNGEERAKGNILERFSAQQFPDLHSELNLSSLELGDSALYFCASSVASITGELFFGEGSRLTVL.